Following are 2 T cell receptor beta chains from one sample sequenced in a study of Graves' ophthalmopathy and Graves' hyperthyroidism. RNA transcripts yielded amplified TCR beta CDR3 regions. HTBI primers were employed in first-round RT-PCR, then a second-round multiplex PCR followed. One entry per CDR3 protein, called by TCRdb with MiXCR from the multiplex PCR reads. The data contain about 220,000 distinct CDR3 sequences, approximately 21% of them seen just once; the ten biggest clones take up 35% to 55%. Sequencing was carried out using peripheral blood. These receptors all stem from a woman aged 45-59 years with Graves' ophthalmopathy.

The chain links TRBV12-3 or TRBV12-4 to TRBJ2-7; 8 nucleotides line up with TRBD2. This CDR3 region has 13 residues. J gave up 6 bases and V 5 bases, and 6 bases lay outside the gene matches. The CDR3 DNA reads as TGTGCCAGCAGTCCTGGACGGGAGGGCGAGCAGTACTTC. It encodes CASSPGREGEQYF.

This clonotype was picked up a small number of times. The V gene is TRBV29-1, the J gene TRBJ2-2, with D possibly TRBD1 on 6 matching bases. V lost 4 bases to trimming and J lost 3 bases, with 15 bases between them. The length of the CDR3 is 15 residues. Germline CDR1 and CDR2: SQVTM and ANQGSEA. CDR3 coding DNA: TGCAGCGTTGCCCCGGGGACATCTCACACCGGGGAGCTGTTTTTT. It translates to CSVAPGTSHTGELFF.